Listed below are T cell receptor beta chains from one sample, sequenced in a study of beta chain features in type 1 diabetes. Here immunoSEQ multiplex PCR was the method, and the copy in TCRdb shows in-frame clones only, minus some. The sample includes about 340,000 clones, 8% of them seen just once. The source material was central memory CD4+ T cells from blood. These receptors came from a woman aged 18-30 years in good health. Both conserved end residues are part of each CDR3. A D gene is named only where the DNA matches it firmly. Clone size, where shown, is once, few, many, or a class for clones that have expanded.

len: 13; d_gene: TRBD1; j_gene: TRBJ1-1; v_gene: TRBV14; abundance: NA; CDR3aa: CASSPGQTSQAFF; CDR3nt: TGTGCCAGCAGCCCGGGACAGACCTCACAAGCTTTCTTT
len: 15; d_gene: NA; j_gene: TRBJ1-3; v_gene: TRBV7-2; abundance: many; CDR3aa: CASSSPRGAGNTIYF; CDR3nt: TGTGCCAGCAGCTCACCGAGGGGCGCTGGAAACACCATATATTTT
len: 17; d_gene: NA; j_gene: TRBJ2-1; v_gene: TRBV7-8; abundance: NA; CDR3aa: CASSSRGGKASYNEQFF; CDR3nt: TGTGCCAGCAGCTCCCGTGGGGGGAAGGCTTCCTACAATGAGCAGTTCTTC
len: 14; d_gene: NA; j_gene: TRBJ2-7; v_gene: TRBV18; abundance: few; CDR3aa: CASSSYEVSYEQYF; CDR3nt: TGTGCCAGCTCATCCTACGAAGTTTCCTACGAGCAGTACTTC
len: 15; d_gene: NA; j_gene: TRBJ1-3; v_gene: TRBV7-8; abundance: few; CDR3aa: CASSLVGGSGNTIYF; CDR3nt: TGTGCCAGCAGCTTAGTAGGGGGATCGGGAAACACCATATATTTT
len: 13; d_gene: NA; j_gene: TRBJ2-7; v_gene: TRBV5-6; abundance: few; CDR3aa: CASSWTGTYEQYF; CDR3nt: TGTGCCAGCAGCTGGACCGGGACCTACGAGCAGTACTTC
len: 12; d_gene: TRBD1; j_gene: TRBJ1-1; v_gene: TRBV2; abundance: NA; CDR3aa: CASRDRDTEAFF; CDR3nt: TGTGCCAGCAGGGACAGGGATACTGAAGCTTTCTTT
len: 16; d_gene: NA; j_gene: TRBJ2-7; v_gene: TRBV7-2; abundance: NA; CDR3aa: CASSLDGSGRPYEQYF; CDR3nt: TGTGCCAGCAGCTTAGACGGTAGTGGGAGACCCTACGAGCAGTACTTC
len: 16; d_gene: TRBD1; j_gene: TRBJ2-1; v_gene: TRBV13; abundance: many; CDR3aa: CASSSIPSGQGVHLFF; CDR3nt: TGTGCCAGCAGCTCAATCCCCTCGGGACAGGGGGTCCATTTGTTCTTC
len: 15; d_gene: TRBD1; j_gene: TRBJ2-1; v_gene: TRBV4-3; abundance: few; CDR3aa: CASSQEPGQFDEQFF; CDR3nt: TGCGCCAGCAGCCAAGAACCGGGACAGTTCGATGAGCAGTTCTTC
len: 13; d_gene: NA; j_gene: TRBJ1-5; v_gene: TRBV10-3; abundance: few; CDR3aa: CAISAYERQPQHF; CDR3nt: TGTGCCATCAGTGCATATGAGCGGCAGCCCCAGCATTTT
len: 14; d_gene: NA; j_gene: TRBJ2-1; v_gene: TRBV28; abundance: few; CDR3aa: CASLTRSSYNEQFF; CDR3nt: TGTGCCAGCCTGACTAGAAGCTCCTACAATGAGCAGTTCTTC
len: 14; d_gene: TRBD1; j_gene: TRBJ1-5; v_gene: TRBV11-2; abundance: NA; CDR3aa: CASSLGQGAQPQHF; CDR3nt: TGTGCCAGCAGCTTAGGACAGGGGGCTCAGCCCCAGCATTTT
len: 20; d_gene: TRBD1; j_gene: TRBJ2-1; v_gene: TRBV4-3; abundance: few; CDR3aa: CASSQETGTGRPSAYNEQFF; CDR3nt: TGCGCCAGCAGCCAAGAAACCGGGACAGGGAGGCCTAGCGCCTACAATGAGCAGTTCTTC
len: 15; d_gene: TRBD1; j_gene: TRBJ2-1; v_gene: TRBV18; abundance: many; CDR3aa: CASSPGDRGAHEQFF; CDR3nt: TGTGCCAGCTCACCCGGGGACAGGGGGGCCCATGAGCAGTTCTTC
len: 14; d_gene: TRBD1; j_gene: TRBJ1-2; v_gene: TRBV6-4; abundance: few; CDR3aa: CARTPGTGCYGYTF; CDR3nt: TGTGCCAGAACTCCCGGGACAGGGTGCTATGGCTACACCTTC
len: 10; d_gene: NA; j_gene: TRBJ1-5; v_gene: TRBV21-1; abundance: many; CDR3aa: CATDDWPQHF; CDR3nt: TGTGCCACCGATGATTGGCCCCAGCATTTT
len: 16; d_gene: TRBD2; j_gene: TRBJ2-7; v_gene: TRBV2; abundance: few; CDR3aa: CASSPRPGLAGGEQYF; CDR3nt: TGTGCCAGCAGTCCCAGACCGGGACTAGCGGGAGGCGAGCAGTACTTC
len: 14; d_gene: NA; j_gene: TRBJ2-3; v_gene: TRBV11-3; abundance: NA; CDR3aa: CASSLGGRGYTQYF; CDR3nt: TGTGCCAGCAGCTTAGGGGGACGGGGGTATACGCAGTATTTT
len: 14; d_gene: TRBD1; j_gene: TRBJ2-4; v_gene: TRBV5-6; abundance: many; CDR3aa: CASSSRQGKNIQYF; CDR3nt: TGTGCCAGCAGCTCACGACAGGGAAAAAACATTCAGTACTTC
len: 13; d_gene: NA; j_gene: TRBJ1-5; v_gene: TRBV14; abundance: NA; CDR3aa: CASSQDLGQPQHF; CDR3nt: TGTGCCAGCAGCCAAGATTTGGGACAGCCCCAGCATTTT
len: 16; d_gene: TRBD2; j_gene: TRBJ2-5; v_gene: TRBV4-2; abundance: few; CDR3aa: CASSQGRAGVKETQYF; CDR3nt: TGTGCCAGCAGCCAAGGTCGAGCGGGAGTTAAAGAGACCCAGTACTTC
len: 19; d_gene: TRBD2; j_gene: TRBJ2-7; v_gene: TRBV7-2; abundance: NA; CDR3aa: CASSLVRGLAGGTSYEQYF; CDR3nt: TGTGCCAGCAGCTTAGTAAGAGGACTAGCGGGAGGAACATCCTACGAGCAGTACTTC
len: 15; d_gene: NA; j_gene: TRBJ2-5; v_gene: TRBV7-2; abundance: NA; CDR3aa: CASSQKEGGGETQYF; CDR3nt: TGCGCCAGCAGCCAGAAGGAAGGGGGAGGAGAGACCCAGTACTTC
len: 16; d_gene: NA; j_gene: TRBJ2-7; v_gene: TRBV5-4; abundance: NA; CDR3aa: CASSQRTARVGDEQYF; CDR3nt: TGTGCCAGCAGCCAAAGGACAGCTCGGGTGGGTGACGAGCAGTACTTC
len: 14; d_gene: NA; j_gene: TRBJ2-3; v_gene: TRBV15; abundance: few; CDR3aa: CATSSQGAGDTQYF; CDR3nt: TGTGCCACCTCGAGTCAGGGCGCGGGAGATACGCAGTATTTT
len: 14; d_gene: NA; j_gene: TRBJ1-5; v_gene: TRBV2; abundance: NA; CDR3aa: CASSVGDRFQPQHF; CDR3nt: TGTGCCAGCAGTGTAGGAGACAGGTTTCAGCCCCAGCATTTT
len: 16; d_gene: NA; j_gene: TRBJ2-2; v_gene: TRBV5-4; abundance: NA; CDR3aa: CASSASWRGTTGELFF; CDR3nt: TGTGCCAGCAGCGCCTCATGGCGGGGCACCACCGGGGAGCTGTTTTTT
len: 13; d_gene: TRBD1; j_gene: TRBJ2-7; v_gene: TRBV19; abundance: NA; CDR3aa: CASSSRGSHEQYF; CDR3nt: TGTGCCAGTTCCAGCAGGGGGTCCCACGAGCAGTACTTC
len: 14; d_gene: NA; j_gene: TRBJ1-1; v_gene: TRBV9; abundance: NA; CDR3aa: CASSVTIGPTEAFF; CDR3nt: TGTGCCAGCAGCGTAACAATCGGACCCACTGAAGCCTTCTTT
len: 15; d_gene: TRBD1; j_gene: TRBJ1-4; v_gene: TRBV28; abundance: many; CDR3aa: CASSSPGQANEKLFF; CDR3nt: TGTGCCAGCAGTTCACCGGGACAGGCGAATGAAAAACTGTTTTTT
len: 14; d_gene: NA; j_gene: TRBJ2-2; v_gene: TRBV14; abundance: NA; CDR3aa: CASSQIRNTGELFF; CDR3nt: TGTGCCAGCAGCCAAATACGGAACACCGGGGAGCTGTTTTTT
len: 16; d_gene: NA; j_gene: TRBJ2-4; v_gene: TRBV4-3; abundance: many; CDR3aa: CASSAGTQVAKNIQYF; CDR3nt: TGCGCCAGCAGCGCCGGGACACAAGTAGCCAAAAACATTCAGTACTTC
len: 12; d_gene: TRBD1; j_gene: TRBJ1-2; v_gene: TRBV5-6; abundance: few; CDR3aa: CASSRDRSGYTF; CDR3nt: TGTGCCAGCAGCAGGGACAGAAGTGGCTACACCTTC
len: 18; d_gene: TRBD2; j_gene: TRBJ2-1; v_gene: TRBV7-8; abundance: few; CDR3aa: CASSFKLAGGHWRNEQFF; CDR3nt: TGTGCCAGCAGCTTCAAACTAGCGGGAGGGCATTGGCGCAATGAGCAGTTCTTC
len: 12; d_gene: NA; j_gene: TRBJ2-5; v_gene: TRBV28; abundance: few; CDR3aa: CASTDVAETQYF; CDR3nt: TGTGCCAGTACGGACGTAGCAGAGACCCAGTACTTC
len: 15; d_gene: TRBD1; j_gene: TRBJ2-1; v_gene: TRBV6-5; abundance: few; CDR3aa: CASSYLRGPYNEQFF; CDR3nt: TGTGCCAGCAGTTACCTCAGGGGGCCCTACAATGAGCAGTTCTTC
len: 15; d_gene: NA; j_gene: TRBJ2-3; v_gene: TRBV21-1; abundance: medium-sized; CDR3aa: CASDRTVLGTDTQYF; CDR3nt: TGTGCCAGCGATAGGACAGTTCTCGGGACAGATACGCAGTATTTT
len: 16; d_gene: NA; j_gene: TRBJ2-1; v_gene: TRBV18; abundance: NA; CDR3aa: CASSPPGGTYNNEQFF; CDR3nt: TGTGCCAGCTCACCACCGGGGGGCACCTACAACAATGAGCAGTTCTTC
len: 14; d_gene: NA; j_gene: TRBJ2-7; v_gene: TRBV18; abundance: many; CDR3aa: CASSPGQSSYEQYF; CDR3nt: TGTGCCAGCTCTCCAGGACAGAGCTCCTACGAGCAGTACTTC
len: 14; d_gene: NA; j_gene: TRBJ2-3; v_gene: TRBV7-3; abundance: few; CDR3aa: CASSLRGSTDTQYF; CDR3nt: TGTGCCAGCAGCTTACGCGGGAGCACAGATACGCAGTATTTT
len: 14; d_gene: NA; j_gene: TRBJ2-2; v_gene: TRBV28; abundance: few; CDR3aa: CASRDRGITGELFF; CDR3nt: TGTGCCAGCAGGGACAGAGGGATCACCGGGGAGCTGTTTTTT
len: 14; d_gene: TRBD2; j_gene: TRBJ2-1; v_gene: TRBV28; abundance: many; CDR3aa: CASTSGGAYNEQFF; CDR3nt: TGTGCCAGCACATCGGGAGGGGCCTACAATGAGCAGTTCTTC
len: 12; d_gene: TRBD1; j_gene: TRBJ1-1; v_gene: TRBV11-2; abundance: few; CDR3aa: CASSSTGQAAFF; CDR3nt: TGTGCCAGCAGCTCGACGGGACAGGCAGCTTTCTTT
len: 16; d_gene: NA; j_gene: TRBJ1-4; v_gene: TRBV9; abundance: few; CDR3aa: CASSVSTGTGDEKLFF; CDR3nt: TGTGCCAGCAGCGTTTCAACCGGGACCGGAGATGAAAAACTGTTTTTT
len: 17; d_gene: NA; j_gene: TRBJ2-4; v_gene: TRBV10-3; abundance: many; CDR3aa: CAISESTIGFAKNIQYF; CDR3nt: TGTGCCATCAGTGAGTCCACCATTGGATTCGCCAAAAACATTCAGTACTTC
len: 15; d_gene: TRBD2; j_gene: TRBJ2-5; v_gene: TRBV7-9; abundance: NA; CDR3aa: CASSSTSGRLETQYF; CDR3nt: TGTGCCAGCAGCTCCACTAGCGGGAGGCTCGAGACCCAGTACTTC
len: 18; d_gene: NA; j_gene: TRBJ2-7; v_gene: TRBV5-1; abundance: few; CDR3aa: CASSLAPAGAGPAYEQYF; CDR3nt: TGCGCCAGCAGCTTGGCGCCCGCCGGCGCTGGCCCGGCTTACGAGCAGTACTTC
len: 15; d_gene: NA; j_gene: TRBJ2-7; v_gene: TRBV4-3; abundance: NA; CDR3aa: CASSQAESSSYEQYF; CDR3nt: TGCGCCAGCAGCCAAGCTGAGTCAAGCTCCTACGAGCAGTACTTC
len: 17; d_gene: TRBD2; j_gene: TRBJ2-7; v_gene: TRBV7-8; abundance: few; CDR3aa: CASSLGGLAGGTYEQYF; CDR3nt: TGTGCCAGCAGCTTAGGGGGCCTAGCGGGTGGTACCTACGAGCAGTACTTC
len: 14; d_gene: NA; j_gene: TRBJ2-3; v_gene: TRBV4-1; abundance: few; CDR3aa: CASSQSPTTDTQYF; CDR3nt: TGCGCCAGCAGCCAATCACCAACGACAGATACGCAGTATTTT
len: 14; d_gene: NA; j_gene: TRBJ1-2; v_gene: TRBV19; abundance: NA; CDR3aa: CASSHTQGWHGYTF; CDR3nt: TGTGCCAGTAGTCACACCCAGGGCTGGCATGGCTACACCTTC
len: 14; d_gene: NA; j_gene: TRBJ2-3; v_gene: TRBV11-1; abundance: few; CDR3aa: CASSSRTRTDTQYF; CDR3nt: TGTGCCAGCAGCTCCCGGACTCGGACAGATACGCAGTATTTT